These T cell receptor beta chains were read from a single sample in a study of cytomegalovirus exposure and HLA in healthy donors. Only in-frame clones appear in the TCRdb table, and some are missing; sequencing was by immunoSEQ multiplex PCR. This sample has about 57,000 clones; roughly four fifths occur once, and the top ten carry around 4.7%. The sequenced material came from PBMCs. These receptors all come from a man aged 25 to 45 in good health and CMV-seronegative. Each CDR3 is given with its conserved first and last residue. The D gene is left open where the match is weak. Clone sizes are given selectively: once, few, many, or a class where the clone is expanded.

size	D	V	J	CDR3	DNA
NA	NA	TRBV6-1	TRBJ1-4	CASSEGWEDEKLFF	TGTGCCAGCAGTGAAGGGTGGGAGGATGAAAAACTGTTTTTT
NA	NA	TRBV4-1	TRBJ2-3	CASSSGRGLTDTQYF	TGCGCCAGCAGCTCAGGGCGGGGGCTCACAGATACGCAGTATTTT
NA	TRBD1	TRBV5-6	TRBJ1-2	CASRGGGQGGYGYTF	TGTGCCAGCAGAGGCGGGGGACAGGGGGGCTATGGCTACACCTTC
once	TRBD1	TRBV4-3	TRBJ2-2	CASSQGTGQGFGELFF	TGCGCCAGCAGCCAAGGCACCGGACAGGGGTTCGGGGAGCTGTTTTTT
NA	TRBD1	TRBV5-1	TRBJ2-3	CASSPGRTGDTDTQYF	TGCGCCAGCAGCCCTGGACGGACAGGGGACACAGATACGCAGTATTTT
NA	TRBD1	TRBV9	TRBJ2-5	CASSPRQGARETQYF	TGTGCCAGCAGCCCCCGACAGGGGGCTCGGGAGACCCAGTACTTC
NA	TRBD2	TRBV7-8	TRBJ2-7	CASSLVGRTYEQYF	TGTGCCAGCAGCTTGGTCGGGAGGACCTACGAGCAGTACTTC
once	NA	TRBV18	TRBJ1-6	CASSPGSYNSPLHF	TGTGCCAGCTCACCAGGCAGCTATAATTCACCCCTCCACTTT
NA	NA	TRBV18	TRBJ2-3	CASSLYTDTQYF	TGTGCCAGCTCACTTTACACAGATACGCAGTATTTT
NA	TRBD1	TRBV6-5	TRBJ2-7	CASSRGQGAGYEQYF	TGTGCCAGCAGTCGCGGACAGGGGGCAGGCTACGAGCAGTACTTC
NA	TRBD2	TRBV2	TRBJ2-7	CASSSGRMRYEQYF	TGTGCCAGCAGTAGCGGGAGGATGAGGTACGAGCAGTACTTC
NA	TRBD1	TRBV5-5	TRBJ2-1	CASEGQAYNEQFF	TGTGCCAGCGAGGGACAGGCCTACAATGAGCAGTTCTTC
NA	TRBD1	TRBV9	TRBJ2-7	CASSADVGQPYEQYF	TGTGCCAGCAGCGCGGACGTGGGACAGCCCTACGAGCAGTACTTC
NA	NA	TRBV6-5	TRBJ1-1	CASSLSWHTEAFF	TGTGCCAGCAGTCTCTCGTGGCACACTGAAGCTTTCTTT
NA	TRBD1	TRBV2	TRBJ2-3	CASGGQGLADTQYF	TGTGCCAGCGGGGGACAGGGTCTAGCAGATACGCAGTATTTT
NA	TRBD2	TRBV5-6	TRBJ2-4	CASSLVSSGGANIQYF	TGTGCCAGCAGCTTGGTTTCTAGCGGGGGGGCAAACATTCAGTACTTC
few	NA	TRBV6-5	TRBJ2-1	CASSSRPSIFNEQFF	TGTGCCAGCAGTTCTAGGCCTAGTATTTTCAATGAGCAGTTCTTC
NA	TRBD1	TRBV5-4	TRBJ2-1	CASSSTGEGEQFF	TGTGCCAGCAGCTCCACAGGGGAAGGTGAGCAGTTCTTC
few	TRBD2	TRBV6-6	TRBJ2-5	CASRPAGLAGTQYF	TGTGCCAGCAGACCAGCCGGACTAGCGGGTACCCAGTACTTC
NA	TRBD1	TRBV27	TRBJ2-6	CASSWGQGAAGANVLTF	TGTGCCAGCAGTTGGGGACAGGGGGCTGCTGGGGCCAACGTCCTGACTTTC
NA	TRBD2	TRBV5-8	TRBJ2-7	CASSLWGGPSGRGSYEQYF	TGTGCCAGCAGCTTGTGGGGGGGCCCTAGCGGGAGGGGCTCCTACGAGCAGTACTTC
NA	NA	TRBV11-2	TRBJ2-7	CASSHTGTSPSYEQYF	TGTGCCAGCAGCCACACCGGGACATCCCCCTCCTACGAGCAGTACTTC
NA	TRBD2	TRBV27	TRBJ2-3	CASSPLGGGATDTQYF	TGTGCCAGCAGTCCCCTTGGCGGGGGGGCAACAGATACGCAGTATTTT
NA	TRBD1	TRBV27	TRBJ1-2	CASSSDRRRGYTF	TGTGCCAGCAGTTCGGACAGGCGACGTGGCTACACCTTC
NA	TRBD2	TRBV6-1	TRBJ2-1	CASSERTSGIYNEQFF	TGTGCCAGCAGTGAACGGACTAGCGGGATTTACAATGAGCAGTTCTTC
NA	TRBD1	TRBV5-6	TRBJ2-7	CASSPRDRVNEQYF	TGTGCCAGCAGCCCCCGGGACAGGGTAAACGAGCAGTACTTC
NA	TRBD2	TRBV5-1	TRBJ2-1	CASSSASGGSHEQFF	TGCGCCAGCAGCTCGGCTTCGGGGGGGTCTCATGAGCAGTTCTTC
NA	NA	TRBV5-1	TRBJ2-7	CASSPSTGEQYF	TGCGCCAGCAGCCCTTCGACGGGGGAGCAGTACTTC
NA	NA	TRBV7-8	TRBJ1-3	CASSLEGGTASGNTIYF	TGTGCCAGCAGCTTAGAGGGAGGGACGGCCTCTGGAAACACCATATATTTT
NA	NA	TRBV7-8	TRBJ1-5	CASSARGSNQPQHF	TGTGCCAGCAGCGCCAGGGGCAGCAATCAGCCCCAGCATTTT
once	NA	TRBV30	TRBJ2-3	CAWRQDSTDTQYF	TGTGCCTGGAGACAGGACAGCACAGATACGCAGTATTTT
once	NA	TRBV18	TRBJ1-1	CASSLREYEAFF	TGTGCCAGCTCCCTAAGGGAGTATGAAGCTTTCTTT
NA	NA	TRBV19	TRBJ1-4	CASSIMSRRELFF	TGTGCCAGTAGTATTATGAGCAGGAGGGAACTGTTTTTT
NA	NA	TRBV5-4	TRBJ2-7	CASSPPMYEQYF	TGTGCCAGCAGCCCCCCAATGTACGAGCAGTACTTC
NA	NA	TRBV7-6	TRBJ1-3	CASSLTRGSGNTIYF	TGTGCCAGCAGCCTCACAAGGGGCTCTGGAAACACCATATATTTT
NA	NA	TRBV4-1	TRBJ1-1	CASSQGRGPEAFF	TGCGCCAGCAGCCAGGGGAGAGGACCTGAAGCTTTCTTT
NA	TRBD1	TRBV7-8	TRBJ1-1	CASSLIVQGGTEAFF	TGTGCCAGCAGCTTAATCGTTCAGGGGGGCACTGAAGCTTTCTTT
NA	TRBD2	TRBV7-9	TRBJ2-5	CASSPPGGETQYF	TGTGCCAGCAGCCCTCCGGGGGGAGAGACCCAGTACTTC
NA	NA	TRBV19	TRBJ2-1	CASSSGLPEQFF	TGTGCCAGTAGTTCGGGACTGCCTGAGCAGTTCTTC
few	NA	TRBV27	TRBJ2-5	CASSFTTDSQETQYF	TGTGCCAGCAGTTTCACCACGGACAGCCAAGAGACCCAGTACTTC
NA	NA	TRBV18	TRBJ1-6	CASSPRAQLSSYNSPLHF	TGTGCCAGCTCACCACGGGCACAGTTGAGCTCCTATAATTCACCCCTCCACTTT
NA	NA	TRBV5-1	TRBJ2-1	CASSLDALPYNEQFF	TGCGCCAGCAGCTTGGATGCGTTACCCTACAATGAGCAGTTCTTC
NA	NA	TRBV7-2	TRBJ2-1	CASSLSAGPYNEQFF	TGTGCCAGCAGCTTGAGCGCGGGTCCCTACAATGAGCAGTTCTTC
NA	TRBD2	TRBV6-6	TRBJ2-7	CASSVSGRASGYEQYF	TGTGCCAGCAGCGTTAGCGGGAGGGCCTCGGGCTACGAGCAGTACTTC
NA	TRBD2	TRBV27	TRBJ2-5	CASRVLAGVGLETQYF	TGTGCCAGCAGGGTACTAGCGGGGGTTGGGCTGGAGACCCAGTACTTC
NA	TRBD1	TRBV19	TRBJ1-6	CASSTTGGNSPLHF	TGTGCCAGTAGTACGACAGGGGGAAACTCACCCCTCCACTTT
NA	TRBD1	TRBV19	TRBJ1-2	CASSIATGGFGYTF	TGTGCCAGTAGTATAGCGACAGGGGGCTTTGGCTACACCTTC
NA	TRBD2	TRBV7-2	TRBJ2-2	CASSLAGGRSGELFF	TGTGCCAGCAGTTTAGCGGGAGGGAGGAGCGGGGAGCTGTTTTTT
NA	TRBD2	TRBV9	TRBJ2-3	CASSVAASGGDTQYF	TGTGCCAGCAGCGTAGCGGCTAGCGGGGGAGATACGCAGTATTTT
NA	TRBD1	TRBV4-1	TRBJ2-7	CASSQSWDSWADEQYF	TGCGCCAGCAGCCAATCTTGGGACAGCTGGGCCGACGAGCAGTACTTC
large	NA	TRBV4-2	TRBJ1-2	CASSQEQESSNNYGYTF	TGTGCCAGCAGCCAAGAGCAGGAATCAAGTAATAACTATGGCTACACCTTC
NA	NA	TRBV23-1	TRBJ2-3	CASSQSVQGSRIDTQYF	TGCGCCAGCAGTCAATCGGTTCAGGGCTCGCGAATAGATACGCAGTATTTT
NA	TRBD1	TRBV6-6	TRBJ2-1	CASSLPGQGYNEQFF	TGTGCCAGCAGTTTACCGGGACAGGGATACAATGAGCAGTTCTTC